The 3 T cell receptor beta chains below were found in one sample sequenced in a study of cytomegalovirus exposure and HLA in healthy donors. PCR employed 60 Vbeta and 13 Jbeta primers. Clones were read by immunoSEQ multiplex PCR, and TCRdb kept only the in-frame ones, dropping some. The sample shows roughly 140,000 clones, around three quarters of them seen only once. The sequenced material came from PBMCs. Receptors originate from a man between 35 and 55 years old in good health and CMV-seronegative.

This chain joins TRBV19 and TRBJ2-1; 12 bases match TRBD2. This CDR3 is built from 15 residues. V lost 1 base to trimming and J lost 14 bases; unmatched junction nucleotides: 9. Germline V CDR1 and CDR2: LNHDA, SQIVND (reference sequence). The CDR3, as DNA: TGTGCCAGTAGTATAGGAGCTAGCGGGGGGGCCGGGAAGTTCTTC. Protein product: CASSIGASGGAGKFF.

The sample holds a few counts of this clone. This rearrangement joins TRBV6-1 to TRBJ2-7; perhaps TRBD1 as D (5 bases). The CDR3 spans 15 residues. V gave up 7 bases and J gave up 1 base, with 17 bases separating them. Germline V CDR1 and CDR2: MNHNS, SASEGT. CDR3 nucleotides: TGTGCCAGCAACCTCCTGGGCAGGGTGTCCTACGAGCAGTACTTC. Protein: CASNLLGRVSYEQYF.

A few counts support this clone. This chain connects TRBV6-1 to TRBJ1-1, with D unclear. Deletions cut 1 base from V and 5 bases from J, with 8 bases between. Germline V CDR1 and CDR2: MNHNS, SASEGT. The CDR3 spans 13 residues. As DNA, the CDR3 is TGTGCCAGCAGTGAAGTGGAGCGGACTGAAGCTTTCTTT. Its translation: CASSEVERTEAFF.